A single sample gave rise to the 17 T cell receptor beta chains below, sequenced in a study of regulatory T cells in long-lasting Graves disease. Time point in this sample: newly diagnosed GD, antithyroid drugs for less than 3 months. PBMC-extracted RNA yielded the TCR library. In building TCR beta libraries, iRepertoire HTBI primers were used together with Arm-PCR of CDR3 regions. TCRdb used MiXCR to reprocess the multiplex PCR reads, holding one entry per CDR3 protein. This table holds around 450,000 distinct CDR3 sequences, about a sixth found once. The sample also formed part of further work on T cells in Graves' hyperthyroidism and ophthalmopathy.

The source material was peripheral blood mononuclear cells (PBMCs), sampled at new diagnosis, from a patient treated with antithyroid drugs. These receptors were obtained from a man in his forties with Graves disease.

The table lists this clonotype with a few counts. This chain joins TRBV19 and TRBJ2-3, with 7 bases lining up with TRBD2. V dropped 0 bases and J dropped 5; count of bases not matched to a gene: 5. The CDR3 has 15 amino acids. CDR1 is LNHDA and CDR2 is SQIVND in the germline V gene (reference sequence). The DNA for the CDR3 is TGTGCCAGTAGTATAGATGGCGGGAGTGGAGATACGCAGTATTTT. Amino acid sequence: CASSIDGGSGDTQYF.

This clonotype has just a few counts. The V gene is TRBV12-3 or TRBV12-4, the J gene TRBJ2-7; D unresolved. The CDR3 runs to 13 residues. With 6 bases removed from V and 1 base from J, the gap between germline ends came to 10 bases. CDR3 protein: CASSRVWSYEQYF. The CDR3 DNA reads TGTGCCAGCAGCAGAGTATGGTCCTACGAGCAGTACTTC.

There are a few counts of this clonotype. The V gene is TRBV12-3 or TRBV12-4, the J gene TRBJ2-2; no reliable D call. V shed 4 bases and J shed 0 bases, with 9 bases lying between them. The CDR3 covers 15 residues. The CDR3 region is CASSSGRSNTGELFF. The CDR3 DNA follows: TGTGCCAGCAGTTCAGGTCGGTCGAACACCGGGGAGCTGTTTTTT.

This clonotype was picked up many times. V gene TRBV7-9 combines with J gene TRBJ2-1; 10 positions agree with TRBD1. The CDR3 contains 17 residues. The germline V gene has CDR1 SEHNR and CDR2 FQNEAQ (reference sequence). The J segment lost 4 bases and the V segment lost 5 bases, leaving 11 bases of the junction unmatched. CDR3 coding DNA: TGTGCCAGCAGCGCAGGATCCGGGACAGGGGTATACAATGAGCAGTTCTTC. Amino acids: CASSAGSGTGVYNEQFF.

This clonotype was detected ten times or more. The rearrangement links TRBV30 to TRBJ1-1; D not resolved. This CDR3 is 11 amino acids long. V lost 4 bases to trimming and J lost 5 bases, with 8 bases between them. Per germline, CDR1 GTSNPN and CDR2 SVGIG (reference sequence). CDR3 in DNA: TGTGCCTGGAATGGGTTAACTGAAGCTTTCTTT. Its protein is CAWNGLTEAFF.

The CDR3 nucleotides are TGTGCCAGTAGTATGGCGGCAAGAGTTTACGAGCAGTACTTC. It translates to CASSMAARVYEQYF. The chain carries TRBV19 and TRBJ2-7; no clear D. Germline V gene lookup returns CDR1 LNHDA and CDR2 SQIVND (reference sequence). The CDR3 length is 14 residues. V was clipped by 3 bases and J by 4 bases, with 13 bases between them.

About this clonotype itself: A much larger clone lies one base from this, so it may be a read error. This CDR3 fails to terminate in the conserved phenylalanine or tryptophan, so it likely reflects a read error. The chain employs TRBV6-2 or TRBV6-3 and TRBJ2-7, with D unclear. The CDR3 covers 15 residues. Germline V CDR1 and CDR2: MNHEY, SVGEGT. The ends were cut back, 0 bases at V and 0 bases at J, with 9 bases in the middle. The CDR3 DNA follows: TGTGCCAGCAGTTACTCGGCCTCCCGCTCCTACGAGCAGTACCTC. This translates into CASSYSASRSYEQYL.

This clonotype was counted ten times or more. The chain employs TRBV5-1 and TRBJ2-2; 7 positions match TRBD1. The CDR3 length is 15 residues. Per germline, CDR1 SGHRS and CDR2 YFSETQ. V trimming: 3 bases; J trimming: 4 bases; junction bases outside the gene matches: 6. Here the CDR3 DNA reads TGCGCCAGCAGCTCAGGGGGAGTGAGCACCGGGGAGCTGTTTTTT. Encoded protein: CASSSGGVSTGELFF.

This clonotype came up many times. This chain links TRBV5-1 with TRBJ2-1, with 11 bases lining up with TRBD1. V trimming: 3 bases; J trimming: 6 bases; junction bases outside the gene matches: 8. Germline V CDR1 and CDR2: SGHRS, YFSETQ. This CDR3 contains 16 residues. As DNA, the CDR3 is TGCGCCAGCAGCTCCGGGACAGGGGGTGGGACCAATGAGCAGTTCTTC. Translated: CASSSGTGGGTNEQFF.

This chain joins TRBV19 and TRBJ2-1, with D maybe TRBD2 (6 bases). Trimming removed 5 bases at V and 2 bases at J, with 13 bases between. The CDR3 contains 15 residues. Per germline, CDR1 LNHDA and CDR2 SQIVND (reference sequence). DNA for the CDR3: TGTGCCAGTAGTCTCCTAGCGAGCGCCTACAATGAGCAGTTCTTC. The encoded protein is CASSLLASAYNEQFF.

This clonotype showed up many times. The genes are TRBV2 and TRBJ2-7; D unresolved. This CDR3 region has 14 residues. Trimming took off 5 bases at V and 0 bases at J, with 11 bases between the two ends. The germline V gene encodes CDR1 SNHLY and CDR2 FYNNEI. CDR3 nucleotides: TGTGCCAGCAGTTCGGGCCACCGCTCCTACGAGCAGTACTTC. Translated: CASSSGHRSYEQYF.

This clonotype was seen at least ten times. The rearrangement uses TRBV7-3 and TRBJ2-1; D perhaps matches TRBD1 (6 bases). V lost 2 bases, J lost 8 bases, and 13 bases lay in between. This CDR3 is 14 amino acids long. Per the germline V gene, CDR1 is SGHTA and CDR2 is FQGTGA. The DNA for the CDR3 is TGTGCCAGCAGCTTACTGGGGGCGCTGGATGAGCAGTTCTTC. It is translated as CASSLLGALDEQFF. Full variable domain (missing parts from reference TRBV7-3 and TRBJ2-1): GAGVSQTPSNKVTEKGKYVELRCDPISGHTALYWYRQSLGQGPEFLIYFQGTGAADDSGLPNDRFFAVRPEGSVSTLKIQRTERGDSAVYLCASSLLGALDEQFFGPGTRLTVL.

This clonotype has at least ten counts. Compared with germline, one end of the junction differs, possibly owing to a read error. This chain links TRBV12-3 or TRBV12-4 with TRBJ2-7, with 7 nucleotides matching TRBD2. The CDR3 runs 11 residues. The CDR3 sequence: CASSLAGEQYF. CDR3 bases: TGTGCCAGCAGCTTAGCGGGCGAGCAGTACTTC.

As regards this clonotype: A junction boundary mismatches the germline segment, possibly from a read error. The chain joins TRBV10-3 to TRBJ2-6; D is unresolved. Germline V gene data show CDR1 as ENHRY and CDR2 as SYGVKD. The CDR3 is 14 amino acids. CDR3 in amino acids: CAISAVSRANVLTF. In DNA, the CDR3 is TGTGCCATCAGTGCGGTCTCTAGGGCCAACGTCCTGACTTTC.

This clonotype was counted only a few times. CDR3 DNA: TGTGCCAGCAGCTCCGGGACTAGCGGGAGTATCGATGAGCAGTTCTTC. This encodes CASSSGTSGSIDEQFF. The rearrangement joins TRBV5-6 to TRBJ2-1; 14 bases are shared with TRBD2. CDR1 and CDR2 from the germline V gene are SGHDT and YYEEEE. CDR3 length equals 16 residues. The V gene end was trimmed by 3 bases and the J gene end by 8 bases; junction bases not matched to a gene: 7.

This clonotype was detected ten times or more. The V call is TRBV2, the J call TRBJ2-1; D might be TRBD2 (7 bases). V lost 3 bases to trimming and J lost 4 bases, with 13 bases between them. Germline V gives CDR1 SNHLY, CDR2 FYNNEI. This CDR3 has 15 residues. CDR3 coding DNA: TGTGCCAGCAGTGAGTTTGGGGGGGCATACAATGAGCAGTTCTTC. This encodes CASSEFGGAYNEQFF.

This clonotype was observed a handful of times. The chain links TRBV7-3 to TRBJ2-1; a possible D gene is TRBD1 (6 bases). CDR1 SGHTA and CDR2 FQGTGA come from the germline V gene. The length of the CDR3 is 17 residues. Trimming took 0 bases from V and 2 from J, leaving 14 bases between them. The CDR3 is CASSLTGANPPYNEQFF. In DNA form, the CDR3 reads TGTGCCAGCAGCTTAACGGGGGCTAATCCTCCCTACAATGAGCAGTTCTTC.